This passage covers 19 T cell receptor beta chains from one sample sequenced in a study of vaccination and CD4 T cells after COVID-19. Cultured CD4+ T cell DNA underwent sequencing with the Oncomine TCR Beta short-read assay. TCRdb re-called the PCR reads with MiXCR, one entry per CDR3 protein. The sample shows some 25,000 distinct CDR3 sequences, around 65% of them seen only once. No antigen has been identified for these receptors. Described treatment: approximately nine-day PBMC culture with coronavirus spike peptide pools or control peptides (ViraFEST assay). The material sequenced was CD4+ T cells from blood, cultured in vitro. The source is a human donor who had recovered from COVID-19.

V usage is TRBV20-1 and J usage is TRBJ1-5, with D possibly matching TRBD1 (5 bases). Germline lookup yields CDR1 DFQATT and CDR2 SNEGSKA (reference sequence). Trimming took 3 bases from V and 2 from J, leaving 20 bases between them. This CDR3 region has 17 residues. CDR3 sequence reads: CSASHAQWRGGNQPQHF. CDR3 nucleotide sequence: TGCAGTGCTAGTCACGCTCAATGGAGAGGGGGCAATCAGCCCCAGCATTTT.

This clonotype appeared a few times. DNA of the CDR3: TGTGCCAGCAGCTTGCCGGATGAAGCTTTCTTT. Translation: CASSLPDEAFF. V is TRBV7-2 and J is TRBJ1-1; no clear D gene. The V end was cut by 3 bases, the J end by 7 bases, with 6 bases between. The CDR3 spans 11 residues. Germline assignment: CDR1 SGHTA and CDR2 FQGNSA.

This chain uses TRBV6-1 with TRBJ1-1; TRBD1 agrees at 9 bases. The germline gives CDR1 MNHNS, CDR2 SASEGT. The ends lost 6 bases at V and 0 bases at J; junction bases unmatched: 2. The CDR3 has 14 residues. CDR3 sequence: CASRGQGMNTEAFF. In DNA, the CDR3 is TGTGCCAGCAGGGGACAGGGCATGAACACTGAAGCTTTCTTT.

The J gene is TRBJ1-2, the V gene TRBV7-6; tentative D call: TRBD1 (5 bases). The CDR3 has 13 amino acids. V was pared by 3 bases and J by 7 bases, with 12 bases between. Germline V gives CDR1 SGHVS, CDR2 FNYEAQ. CDR3 sequence: CASSLGERGGYTF. The DNA for the CDR3 is TGTGCCAGCAGCTTGGGGGAAAGAGGTGGCTACACCTTC.

The sample holds a few counts of this clonotype. The chain is built from TRBV5-4 and TRBJ2-3; TRBD1 matches 9 bases. V lost 0 bases and J lost 5; bases outside the gene matches: 10. This CDR3 comprises 17 residues. Germline V CDR1 and CDR2: SGHNT, YYREEE (reference sequence). The CDR3 loop reads CASSLATWDREGDTQYF. CDR3 nucleotide sequence: TGTGCCAGCAGCTTGGCCACTTGGGACAGGGAGGGAGATACGCAGTATTTT.

The rearrangement uses TRBV24-1 and TRBJ2-6; a weak D match, TRBD2 (6 bases). V was trimmed by 9 bases and J by 3 bases, leaving 11 bases between them. Germline CDR1 and CDR2: KGHDR and SFDVKD. The CDR3 spans 14 residues. In DNA, the CDR3 is TGTGCCACCGGTGTGGGGGGTGGGGCCAACGTCCTGACTTTC. Its protein product is CATGVGGGANVLTF.

DNA of the CDR3: TGTGCCAGCAGCCGGGACAGGAGTGAAAAACTGTTTTTT. It is translated as CASSRDRSEKLFF. V and J are TRBV2 and TRBJ1-4; 8 positions match TRBD1. The CDR3 runs 13 residues. The V gene end was trimmed by 6 bases and the J gene end by 7 bases; junction bases not matched to a gene: 4. Germline assignment: CDR1 SNHLY and CDR2 FYNNEI.

This chain links TRBV7-2 with TRBJ1-3, with D perhaps TRBD1 (6 bases). V was trimmed by 5 bases and J by 4 bases, leaving 9 bases between them. Per germline, CDR1 SGHTA and CDR2 FQGNSA. The CDR3 is made up of 13 amino acids. Here the CDR3 reads CASSTGQGNTIYF. CDR3 coding DNA: TGTGCCAGCAGCACGGGACAAGGAAACACCATATATTTT.

The chain combines TRBV7-9 with TRBJ1-5; D remains unclear. The length of the CDR3 is 13 residues. Trimming cost V 8 bases and J 5 bases, with 13 bases left between them. Germline V gene data show CDR1 as SEHNR and CDR2 as FQNEAQ (reference sequence). CDR3 sequence reads: CASQAGGHQPQHF. CDR3 bases: TGTGCCAGCCAAGCAGGAGGCCATCAGCCCCAGCATTTT. Using reference TRBV7-9 and TRBJ1-5 for the parts outside the CDR3, the full variable domain is DTGVSQNPRHKITKRGQNVTFRCDPISEHNRLYWYRQTLGQGPEFLTYFQNEAQLEKSRLLSDRFSAERPKGSFSTLEIQRTEQGDSAMYLCASQAGGHQPQHFGDGTRLSIL.

The chain links TRBV24-1 to TRBJ2-3, with D tentatively TRBD1 (6 bases). The germline gives CDR1 KGHDR, CDR2 SFDVKD. The CDR3 contains 14 residues. Trimming cost V 3 bases and J 7 bases, with 13 bases left between them. CDR3 region: CATSDTRTAYTQYF. The CDR3 nucleotides are TGTGCCACCAGTGATACTAGGACAGCATATACGCAGTATTTT.

The chain carries TRBV7-2 and TRBJ1-2; possibly TRBD1 for D (5 bases). The CDR3 totals 16 residues. With 5 bases removed from V and 1 base from J, the gap between germline ends came to 17 bases. Germline values: CDR1 SGHTA, CDR2 FQGNSA. The CDR3 region is CASSHSGARINYGYTF. CDR3 bases: TGTGCCAGCAGCCACAGTGGGGCCAGGATTAACTATGGCTACACCTTC. Combining the CDR3 with reference TRBV7-2 and TRBJ1-2 gives the whole variable domain GAGVSQSPSNKVTEKGKDVELRCDPISGHTALYWYRQSLGQGLEFLIYFQGNSAPDKSGLPSDRFSAERTGGSVSTLTIQRTQQEDSAVYLCASSHSGARINYGYTFGSGTRLTVV.

This clonotype was recorded a few times. The chain joins TRBV7-2 to TRBJ2-3; 9 nucleotides match TRBD2. Trimming removed 1 base from V and 2 bases from J; junction bases left unmatched: 7. The CDR3 is made up of 17 amino acids. In germline, CDR1 is SGHTA, CDR2 FQGNSA. The CDR3 DNA reads TGTGCCAGCAGCTTAGTGGCTAGCGGGACCTTCACAGATACGCAGTATTTT. As protein: CASSLVASGTFTDTQYF.

This clonotype was observed a few times. The V and J genes are TRBV20-1 and TRBJ1-1; 9 bases are shared with TRBD1. CDR1 and CDR2 from the germline V gene are DFQATT and SNEGSKA (reference sequence). V shed 0 bases and J 1 base; nucleotides not matched to a gene: 3. CDR3 length: 15 amino acids. CDR3: CSARDTGGKNTEAFF. The DNA of the CDR3 is TGCAGTGCTAGAGATACAGGGGGCAAGAACACTGAAGCTTTCTTT.

V usage is TRBV20-1 and J usage is TRBJ2-5, with 9 bases aligning to TRBD1. The CDR3 is 14 amino acids. The trim removed 8 bases at V and 5 bases at J, leaving 12 bases unmatched. The germline V gene encodes CDR1 DFQATT and CDR2 SNEGSKA (reference sequence). The DNA of the CDR3 is TGCAGTCCCCGCGGGACAGGGACGGTTGAGACCCAGTACTTC. Translated: CSPRGTGTVETQYF.

This clonotype was recorded a few times. This rearrangement joins TRBV19 to TRBJ1-2; D is unclear. The V gene lost 9 bases and the J gene lost 0 bases, with 17 bases spanning the gap. The germline V gene has CDR1 LNHDA and CDR2 SQIVND (reference sequence). CDR3 length: 15 residues. For the CDR3, the DNA is TGTGCCAGCAGCGGGAGCCCTACCGCTAACTATGGCTACACCTTC. This gives the protein CASSGSPTANYGYTF.

This clonotype was seen a handful of times. This rearrangement joins TRBV7-6 to TRBJ2-2; 9 nucleotides match TRBD1. CDR1 and CDR2 (germline): SGHVS, FNYEAQ. This CDR3 is built from 16 residues. The V gene end was trimmed by 10 bases and the J gene end by 6 bases; junction bases not matched to a gene: 15. CDR3 amino acids: CAIGPLLGQGPGELFF. The CDR3 region has the DNA TGTGCCATAGGGCCTCTTCTGGGACAGGGCCCCGGGGAGCTGTTTTTT. The complete variable domain, with remaining parts taken from reference TRBV7-6 and TRBJ2-2, reads GAGVSQSPRYKVTKRGQDVALRCDPISGHVSLYWYRQALGQGPEFLTYFNYEAQQDKSGLPNDRFSAERPEGSISTLTIQRTEQRDSAMYRCAIGPLLGQGPGELFFGEGSRLTVL.

This clonotype was counted between two and nine times. This chain uses TRBV28 with TRBJ1-2; no definite D call. Germline CDR1 is MDHEN and CDR2 is SYDVKM. V lost 3 bases to trimming and J lost 3 bases, with 14 bases between them. The length of the CDR3 is 15 residues. This chain's CDR3 is CASSFSPVQHYGYTF. CDR3 in DNA: TGTGCCAGCAGTTTCTCGCCGGTGCAGCACTATGGCTACACCTTC.

The rearrangement uses TRBV7-2 and TRBJ1-6; D remains unclear. The CDR3 totals 14 residues. V lost 1 base and J 9 bases, leaving 10 bases between the germline ends. Per the germline V gene, CDR1 is SGHTA and CDR2 is FQGNSA. The DNA for the CDR3 is TGTGCCAGCAGCTTAGGAGGCCGACGTTCACCCCTCCACTTT. This translates into CASSLGGRRSPLHF. Drawing the rest from reference TRBV7-2 and TRBJ1-6, the complete variable domain is GAGVSQSPSNKVTEKGKDVELRCDPISGHTALYWYRQSLGQGLEFLIYFQGNSAPDKSGLPSDRFSAERTGGSVSTLTIQRTQQEDSAVYLCASSLGGRRSPLHFGNGTRLTVT.

This rearrangement joins TRBV7-8 to TRBJ1-5; no firm D call. The germline V and J ends were trimmed by 5 bases and 3 bases, with 14 bases remaining between them. The CDR3 covers 15 residues. The germline V gene has CDR1 SGHVS and CDR2 FQNEAQ. The CDR3 nucleotides are TGTGCCAGCAGCCCCCTCCGGGGTATCAATCAGCCCCAGCATTTT. Translated, it gives CASSPLRGINQPQHF.